The rows below give T cell receptor beta chains drawn from one sample of a study of cytomegalovirus exposure and HLA in healthy donors. Sequenced by immunoSEQ multiplex PCR; TCRdb stores in-frame clones only, minus some. The sample includes some 190,000 clones, around 80% of them seen just once. Sequencing was done on a sample of PBMCs. Receptors were obtained from a woman under 40 in good health and CMV-seronegative. Both conserved end residues are part of each CDR3. The order of the fields is V gene, J gene, D gene, clone size, CDR3 DNA, CDR3 protein. The D gene is left open where the match is weak. Only part of the rows carry a size: once, few, many, or a class if the clone is expanded.

TRBV7-7,TRBJ2-5,TRBD2,.,TGTGCCAGCAGCGCTGGGACTAGCGGGTCCCTAGACCAGTACTTC,CASSAGTSGSLDQYF
TRBV2,TRBJ1-2,.,.,TGTGCCAGCAGTGAGAGGCGGGGGGCGGATGGCTACACCTTC,CASSERRGADGYTF
TRBV27,TRBJ1-1,.,.,TGTGCCAGCAGTCCCCTCGACAGGATCCTGGGAGCTTTCTTT,CASSPLDRILGAFF
TRBV4-1,TRBJ2-7,.,.,TGCGCCAGCAGCCAGTGGAGAAACAGGGACTACGAGCAGTACTTC,CASSQWRNRDYEQYF
TRBV5-1,TRBJ2-2,.,.,TGCGCCAGCAGCTTGGGATTAGCGAACACCGGGGAGCTGTTTTTT,CASSLGLANTGELFF
TRBV6-1,TRBJ2-7,TRBD2,once,TGTGCCAGCAGTGAAGGACTAGCGGACACCTACGAGCAGTACTTC,CASSEGLADTYEQYF
TRBV5-1,TRBJ2-7,TRBD2,.,TGCGCCAGCAGCTTGGGACTAGCGGGGGGGACGGACGAGCAGTACTTC,CASSLGLAGGTDEQYF
TRBV30,TRBJ1-5,TRBD1,few,TGTGCCTGGAGCGTTGGACAGGGGGTCCAGCCCCAGCATTTT,CAWSVGQGVQPQHF
TRBV28,TRBJ2-5,TRBD2,.,TGTGCCAGCAGTTTAAGCCTAGCGGGGGAGACCCAGTACTTC,CASSLSLAGETQYF
TRBV29-1,TRBJ1-5,.,.,TGCAGCGTCAAACAGGGCCCGGGCAATCAGCCCCAGCATTTT,CSVKQGPGNQPQHF
TRBV7-2,TRBJ2-3,.,.,TGTGCCAGCAGCCCCATCCCGGGTTCGGATACGCAGTATTTT,CASSPIPGSDTQYF
TRBV7-9,TRBJ2-2,TRBD1,.,TGTGCCAGCAGGCGGAGGGGGGACAGGCGCACCGGGGAGCTGTTTTTT,CASRRRGDRRTGELFF
TRBV6-1,TRBJ1-5,.,.,TGTGCCAGCAGTGAGCAGGGAAGGAGCAATCAGCCCCAGCATTTT,CASSEQGRSNQPQHF
TRBV4-1,TRBJ1-3,TRBD1,few,TGCGCCAGCAGTCCGGACAGGGGCTCTGGAAACACCATATATTTT,CASSPDRGSGNTIYF
TRBV5-1,TRBJ1-2,TRBD1,.,TGCGCCAGCAGCTTCGGGACAGGGATTATAGGTGGCTACACCTTC,CASSFGTGIIGGYTF
TRBV19,TRBJ2-2,.,.,TGTGCCAGTAGCCCAAAGAACACCGGGGAGCTGTTTTTT,CASSPKNTGELFF
TRBV5-4,TRBJ2-7,.,.,TGTGCCAGCAGCTTGGATGCAGGGACCTACGAGCAGTACTTC,CASSLDAGTYEQYF
TRBV13,TRBJ1-2,TRBD1,.,TGTGCCAGCAGCACTGGACAGGGTTTCTATGGCTACACCTTC,CASSTGQGFYGYTF
TRBV7-8,TRBJ2-1,.,.,TGTGCCAGCAGCCCCTTTCGGATGACAGGTAATGAGCAGTTCTTC,CASSPFRMTGNEQFF
TRBV5-1,TRBJ2-7,TRBD2,few,TGCGCCAGCAGCCCCCGGGGGGGCTTATACGAGCAGTACTTC,CASSPRGGLYEQYF
TRBV5-1,TRBJ1-1,.,once,TGCGCCAGCAGCCGGGGGGCGGGAGACACTGAAGCTTTCTTT,CASSRGAGDTEAFF
TRBV29-1,TRBJ2-3,TRBD2,few,TGCAGCGTTGGGGAGGGGCGGGTAGGGCCAGATACGCAGTATTTT,CSVGEGRVGPDTQYF
TRBV4-1,TRBJ2-1,TRBD2,.,TGCGCCAGCAGCCATAGAGCGGGGGGGGTTTTCAATGAGCAGTTCTTC,CASSHRAGGVFNEQFF
TRBV30,TRBJ1-2,TRBD1,.,TGTGCCTGGAGTGATAGGGACAGGGCTTATGGCTACACCTTC,CAWSDRDRAYGYTF
TRBV30,TRBJ1-4,TRBD1,.,TGTGCCTGGAGTAGCCCGGACAGGGTAGAAACTAATGAAAAACTGTTTTTT,CAWSSPDRVETNEKLFF
TRBV10-1,TRBJ2-3,.,.,TGCGCCAGCAGTGAAGCTATTGTGGGCACAGATACGCAGTATTTT,CASSEAIVGTDTQYF
TRBV2,TRBJ1-1,.,few,TGTGCCAGCAGTGACAGGGGAATGAACACTGAAGCTTTCTTT,CASSDRGMNTEAFF
TRBV7-3,TRBJ1-2,.,.,TGTGCCAGCAGCTTCCCTAAACCGGGAGATTATGGCTACACCTTC,CASSFPKPGDYGYTF
TRBV7-6,TRBJ1-5,.,.,TGTGCCAGCAGCGAAAACGCGTGGTACCAGCCCCAGCATTTT,CASSENAWYQPQHF
TRBV6-1,TRBJ2-3,TRBD2,.,TGTGCCAGCAGTGGACTAGCGGGGGGCCCCGGGACGCAGTATTTT,CASSGLAGGPGTQYF
TRBV25-1,TRBJ1-5,.,.,TGTGCCAGCAGTCGTCTACGAGCTAGGTCGAAGGATCAGCCCCAGCATTTT,CASSRLRARSKDQPQHF
TRBV5-1,TRBJ2-7,.,.,TGCGCCAGCAGCTGGACACAGGCAGGGGCGTCCTACGAGCAGTACTTC,CASSWTQAGASYEQYF
TRBV2,TRBJ1-5,TRBD1,.,TGTGCCAGCAGTTCCACAGGGGGCCGCAATCAGCCCCAGCATTTT,CASSSTGGRNQPQHF
TRBV6-1,TRBJ1-5,.,.,TGTGCCAGCAGTGTCGTTCCTCAGCCCCAGCATTTT,CASSVVPQPQHF
TRBV5-4,TRBJ1-1,TRBD1,few,TGTGCCAGCAGTAGGGACAGAGTGAACACTGAAGCTTTCTTT,CASSRDRVNTEAFF
TRBV15,TRBJ2-7,.,once,TGTGCCACCAGCAGAGGCGTCATAAATATAGAGATAAGCTCCTACGAGCAGTACTTC,CATSRGVINIEISSYEQYF
TRBV29-1,TRBJ2-2,TRBD2,few,TGCAGCGTTGGGGCTAGCGGGGGGGCCGGGGAGCTGTTTTTT,CSVGASGGAGELFF
TRBV7-8,TRBJ1-5,.,.,TGTGCCAGCAGCCCGTACAGGGTTCGGCAGCCCCAGCATTTT,CASSPYRVRQPQHF
TRBV21-1,TRBJ2-5,.,.,TGTGCCAGCAGCAACCCAGGGGGACAAGAGACCCAGTACTTC,CASSNPGGQETQYF
TRBV6-6,TRBJ1-3,.,.,TGTGCCAGCTCACAGGGAGAGGTCGGAAACACCATATATTTT,CASSQGEVGNTIYF
TRBV27,TRBJ2-7,TRBD2,.,TGTGCCAGCAGTCCCCTGCGGGGGGTAGGCTACGAGCAGTACTTC,CASSPLRGVGYEQYF
TRBV30,TRBJ1-2,.,.,TGTGCCCTCCTCGCAGGGTACGTACACGGCTACACCTTC,CALLAGYVHGYTF
TRBV2,TRBJ1-2,.,few,TGTGCCAGCTGGTCAGGCAGCAGTTATGGCTACACCTTC,CASWSGSSYGYTF
TRBV27,TRBJ2-1,TRBD2,.,TGTGCCAGCAACCAAGGCCCCTTCGGACTAGCGGGTAACCTTTACAATGAGCAGTTCTTC,CASNQGPFGLAGNLYNEQFF
TRBV5-1,TRBJ2-4,TRBD2,.,TGCGCCAGCAGCGCCGTTGCCGGGGGAGGGGAAAACATTCAGTACTTC,CASSAVAGGGENIQYF
TRBV19,TRBJ2-3,TRBD2,.,TGTGCCAGTAGTATTCTAGCGGGGGGAACAGATACGCAGTATTTT,CASSILAGGTDTQYF
TRBV5-4,TRBJ2-7,TRBD1,.,TGTGCCAGCAGCGGGAGCCGGGACAGGGCCTACGAGCAGTACTTC,CASSGSRDRAYEQYF
TRBV20-1,TRBJ1-2,.,.,TGCAGTGCTAGGTGGCCATATGGCTACACCTTC,CSARWPYGYTF
TRBV6-5,TRBJ1-1,TRBD1,.,TGTGCCAGCAGTTATCCCGGACAGGGGGACACTGAAGCTTTCTTT,CASSYPGQGDTEAFF
TRBV10-2,TRBJ2-7,TRBD2,.,TGCGCCAGCGTCACCGGGACTAGCGGGACCCGCTCCTACGAGCAGTACTTC,CASVTGTSGTRSYEQYF
TRBV5-1,TRBJ2-5,TRBD2,.,TGCGCCAGCAGCTTGGCGGCGGGGGGGCGGTTTCCCACGGAGACCCAGTACTTC,CASSLAAGGRFPTETQYF
TRBV6-4,TRBJ1-1,.,.,TGTGCCAGCAGTGAAGTGGCCTCGAACACTGAAGCTTTCTTT,CASSEVASNTEAFF
TRBV4-2,TRBJ2-3,.,.,TGTGCCAGCAGCCAAGACTCCGGTATTAGCACAGATACGCAGTATTTT,CASSQDSGISTDTQYF
TRBV9,TRBJ2-7,.,.,TGTGCCAGCAGCGTAGGCGGGACCTACGAGCAGTACTTC,CASSVGGTYEQYF
TRBV7-3,TRBJ2-1,TRBD2,.,TGTGCCAGCAGCGTGGGGCTAGCGGGGGGTCTTAACAATGAGCAGTTCTTC,CASSVGLAGGLNNEQFF
TRBV7-9,TRBJ2-7,.,few,TGTGCCAGCAGCCCACTCGTATCCTACGAGCAGTACTTC,CASSPLVSYEQYF
TRBV5-1,TRBJ2-1,TRBD1,.,TGCGCCAGCAGCTTGAGGCCGCAGGGGGAGAGGTTCTTC,CASSLRPQGERFF
TRBV7-6,TRBJ1-5,.,once,TGTGCCAGCAGCTTAGCGGTTCGGGGGGGCCACAATCAGCCCCAGCATTTT,CASSLAVRGGHNQPQHF